The present T cell receptor beta chain was sequenced within a study of Tregs in tolerant kidney transplant recipients. General study points: Findings come from small patient numbers and require larger validation. Expanding Tregs on activated donor B cells appeared to best identify donor-specific TCRbeta clones.

A word on this clone: The antigen remains unidentified.

Trimming took off 8 bases at V and 1 base at J, with 12 bases between the two ends. The CDR3 totals 14 residues. Germline V lookup: CDR1 MNHEY, CDR2 SMNVEV (reference sequence). Mixed chimerism was transient after nonmyeloablative marrow transplants from related graft donors. Unstimulated Tregs (CD4+CD25+CD127-) and CD4+CD25- non-Tregs were sorted from PBMCs. Generated by immunoSEQ multiplex PCR, the TCRdb table keeps only in-frame clones and is missing some. The sample lists about 55,000 clones; about 91% were seen once. Source: CD8+ T cells from blood (PBMCs), taken 24 months after the transplant. The sequence was collected from a human patient who received a combined kidney and bone marrow transplant. The graft donor may have contributed some T cells. The V and J genes are TRBV27 and TRBJ2-1, with D possibly matching TRBD2 (5 bases). The CDR3 nucleotides read TGTGCCAGCCAGCCCCAGCGGTCCTACAATGAGCAGTTCTTC. Translated, it gives CASQPQRSYNEQFF.